This entry is about one T cell receptor beta chain. In the original processing: Reference gene primer amplification in the assay estimated nucleated cell counts. The method was immunoSEQ multiplex PCR; TCRdb's version includes in-frame clones alone and lacks a portion of them. V and J calls and clone size are as listed in that table; D and trimming were resolved from the DNA. Of about 95,000 clones listed, 89% are singletons. Trimming removed 2 bases from V and 8 bases from J, with 13 bases in between. This CDR3 is 15 amino acids long. Germline lookup yields CDR1 SNHLY and CDR2 FYNNEI. This entry comes from a study of blood T cell repertoires in COVID-19. In the study overall: There were acute and convalescent COVID-19 samples, and they came from the United States, Italy and Spain.

The clonotype was recovered from a woman in her 70s with acute or convalescent COVID-19. This sequence joins TRBV2 and TRBJ1-6, with TRBD1 as a possible D gene (6 bases). The specimen sequenced was peripheral blood. The CDR3 loop reads CASSESVQGYSPLHF. CDR3 DNA: TGTGCCAGCAGTGAATCGGTCCAGGGGTATTCACCCCTCCACTTT.